What follows is one T cell receptor (beta chain) and its context. Its antigen is undetermined. Patients received at least one anti-epileptic drug before surgery. Data came from immunoSEQ multiplex PCR; TCRdb stores just in-frame clones and leaves some out. This table holds tens of thousands of clones, 90% to 95% found once. The sample is drawn from a study of brain T cells in children with intractable seizures. Points from the study as a whole: Only CDR3 sequence similarity suggested viral specificity, without known HCMV serostatus. Pre- and post-surgery blood differed in depth, so pre-surgery absences may be undersampling.

Trimming pared 1 base from V and 4 bases from J, leaving 17 bases between. Germline V gene sequence: CDR1 SGDLS, CDR2 YYNGEE. The CDR3 runs to 16 residues. This sample comprised peripheral blood, obtained at surgery. The J gene is TRBJ1-1, the V gene TRBV9, with a weak D call TRBD1 (6 bases). The sequence was collected from a boy under three years old with tuberous sclerosis and intractable seizures. The CDR3 spells CASSVYGTTWSTEAFF. The CDR3 nucleotides read TGTGCCAGCAGCGTATACGGGACAACCTGGTCCACTGAAGCTTTCTTT.